Included here is one T cell receptor (beta chain) sequence, with context. Its antigen is not identified. This sample is part of a study of T cells in Graves' hyperthyroidism and ophthalmopathy. General observations from the study: Ophthalmopathy and stable hyperthyroidism were told apart by a 13 V-J model.

Stability of Graves' hyperthyroidism was defined as absent ophthalmopathy progression within 18 months. Patients aged 18 to 65 with hyperthyroidism were newly diagnosed, with duration under 2 months. The TCR beta CDR3 regions underwent amplification using RNA transcripts as the source. The HTBI set primed first-round TCR CDR3 RT-PCR. Each CDR3 protein gets one entry after TCRdb re-called the multiplex PCR reads with MiXCR. The table records around 300,000 distinct CDR3 sequences, around 15% of them present only once. From germline, CDR1 is DFQATT and CDR2 SNEGSKA (reference sequence). V was clipped by 1 base and J by 1 base, with 10 bases between them. CDR3 size: 14 residues.

The TCR comes from a woman aged 40 to 50 with Graves' hyperthyroidism. V usage is TRBV20-1 and J usage is TRBJ1-2; D uncertain. Sequencing was carried out using blood. CDR3 region: CSARVLTGNYGYTF. CDR3 nucleotide sequence: TGCAGTGCTAGAGTGCTGACGGGTAACTATGGCTACACCTTC.